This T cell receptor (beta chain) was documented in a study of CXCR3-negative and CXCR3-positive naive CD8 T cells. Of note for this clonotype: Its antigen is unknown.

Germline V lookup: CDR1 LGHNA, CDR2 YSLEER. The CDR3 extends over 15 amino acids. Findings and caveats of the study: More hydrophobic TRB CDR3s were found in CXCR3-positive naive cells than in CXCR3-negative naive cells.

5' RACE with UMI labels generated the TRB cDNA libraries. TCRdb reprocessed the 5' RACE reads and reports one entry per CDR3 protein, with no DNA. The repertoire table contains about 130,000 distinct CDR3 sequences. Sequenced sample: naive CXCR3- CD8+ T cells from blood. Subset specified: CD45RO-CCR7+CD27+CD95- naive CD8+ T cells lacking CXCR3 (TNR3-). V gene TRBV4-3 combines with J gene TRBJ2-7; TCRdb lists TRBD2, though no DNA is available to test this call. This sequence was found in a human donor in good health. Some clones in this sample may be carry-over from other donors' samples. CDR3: CASSQDQGHNYEQYF.